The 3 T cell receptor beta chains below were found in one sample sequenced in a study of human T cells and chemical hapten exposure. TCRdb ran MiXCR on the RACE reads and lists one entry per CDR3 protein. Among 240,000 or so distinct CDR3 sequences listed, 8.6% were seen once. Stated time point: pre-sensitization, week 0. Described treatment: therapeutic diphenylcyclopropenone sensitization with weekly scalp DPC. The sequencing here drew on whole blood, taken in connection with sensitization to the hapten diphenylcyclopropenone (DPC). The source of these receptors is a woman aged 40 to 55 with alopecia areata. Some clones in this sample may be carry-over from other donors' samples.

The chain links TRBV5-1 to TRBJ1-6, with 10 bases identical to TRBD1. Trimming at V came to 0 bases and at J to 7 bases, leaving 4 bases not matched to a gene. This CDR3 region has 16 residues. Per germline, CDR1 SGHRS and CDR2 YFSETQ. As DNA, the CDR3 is TGCGCCAGCAGCTTGGCCGGGGACAGGGGCAATTCACCCCTCCACTTT. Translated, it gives CASSLAGDRGNSPLHF.

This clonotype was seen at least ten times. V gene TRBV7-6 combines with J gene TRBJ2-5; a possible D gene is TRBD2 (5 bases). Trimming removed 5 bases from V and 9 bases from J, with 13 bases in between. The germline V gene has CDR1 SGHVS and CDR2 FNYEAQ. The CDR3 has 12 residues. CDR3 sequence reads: CASSRLGVAQYF. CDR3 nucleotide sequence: TGTGCCAGCAGCCGTCTGGGAGTGGCCCAGTACTTC.

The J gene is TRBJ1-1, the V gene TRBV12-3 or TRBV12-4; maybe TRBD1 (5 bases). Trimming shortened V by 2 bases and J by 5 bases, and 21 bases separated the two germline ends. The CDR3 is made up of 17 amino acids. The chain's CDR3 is CASSLYPRSRGRTEAFF. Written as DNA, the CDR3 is TGTGCCAGCAGTTTATATCCCCGCTCGCGGGGCAGGACTGAAGCTTTCTTT.